The 31 T cell receptor beta chains listed next were all sequenced from one sample in a study of CD8 T cells in ankylosing spondylitis. Overall study findings and caveats: Within ankylosing spondylitis blood, a TCR beta motif made up of several highly homologous variants appeared to be characteristic.

MiXCR, applied by TCRdb to the 5' RACE reads, yields one record per CDR3 protein. The sample has around 890,000 distinct CDR3 sequences, approximately 12% seen once. These receptors have no identified antigens. Material: blood, either unsorted or a sorted T cell fraction (not recorded which). These receptor sequences come from a male donor with ankylosing spondylitis.

The genes are TRBV24-1 and TRBJ2-1; the D is unclear. The V end was cut by 2 bases, the J end by 6 bases, with 7 bases between. Germline lookup yields CDR1 KGHDR and CDR2 SFDVKD. The CDR3 is made up of 13 amino acids. The CDR3 is CATSDWSSNEQFF. Here the CDR3 DNA reads TGTGCCACCAGTGATTGGAGTTCCAATGAGCAGTTCTTC.

The chain couples TRBV2 to TRBJ2-3, with 7 bases that match TRBD2. The germline V gene encodes CDR1 SNHLY and CDR2 FYNNEI. The J segment lost 9 bases and the V segment lost 8 bases, leaving 5 bases of the junction unmatched. The CDR3 runs to 11 residues. CDR3 DNA: TGTGCCAGCGCCCCGGGACTAACGCAGTATTTT. Its translation is CASAPGLTQYF. The entire variable domain, with the rest obtained from reference TRBV2 and TRBJ2-3, is as follows: EPEVTQTPSHQVTQMGQEVILRCVPISNHLYFYWYRQILGQKVEFLVSFYNNEISEKSEIFDDQFSVERPDGSNFTLKIRSTKLEDSAMYFCASAPGLTQYFGPGTRLTVL.

The chain carries TRBV24-1 and TRBJ1-2; D unresolved. The CDR3 consists of 14 residues. Trimming pared 2 bases from V and 8 bases from J, leaving 14 bases between. Germline V lookup: CDR1 KGHDR, CDR2 SFDVKD. The CDR3 reads CATSDWQAPGGYTF. The CDR3 DNA sequence: TGTGCCACCAGTGATTGGCAGGCTCCGGGGGGCTACACCTTC.

This clonotype has just a few counts. This chain links TRBV10-3 with TRBJ2-5; unclear D gene. V lost 4 bases and J 5 bases, leaving 14 bases between the germline ends. Germline CDR1 and CDR2: ENHRY and SYGVKD. CDR3 length: 14 residues. The CDR3: CAISGGVAQETQYF. The CDR3 nucleotides read TGTGCCATCAGTGGAGGCGTAGCCCAGGAGACCCAGTACTTC.

The V gene is TRBV20-1, the J gene TRBJ1-5; TRBD1 matches at 7 bases. Germline-derived CDR1 and CDR2 are DFQATT and SNEGSKA (reference sequence). CDR3 size: 15 residues. V shed 6 bases and J 5 bases; nucleotides not matched to a gene: 13. CDR3 nucleotide sequence: TGCAGTGCCATCAAGAGACAGGGAGGTTATCAGCCCCAGCATTTT. This gives the protein CSAIKRQGGYQPQHF.

The chain has TRBV4-2 and TRBJ2-1; 15 nucleotides align to TRBD2. J lost 13 bases, V lost 1 base, and 5 bases had no gene match. CDR3 length: 15 residues. From germline, CDR1 is LGHNA and CDR2 YNFKEQ. The CDR3 region has the DNA TGTGCCAGCAGCCAAGGGACTAGCGGGGGGGTCCTACAGTTCTTC. It yields the protein CASSQGTSGGVLQFF.

This clonotype showed up just a few times. V and J are TRBV29-1 and TRBJ2-7; perhaps D is TRBD1 or TRBD2 (6 bases each). The germline CDR1 and CDR2 sequences are SQVTM and ANQGSEA. The V gene lost 7 bases and the J gene lost 0 bases, with 16 bases spanning the gap. The CDR3 has 14 residues. CDR3 nucleotide sequence: TGCAGCGCGAAGGGGGGTCTTACCTCCTACGAGCAGTACTTC. It yields the protein CSAKGGLTSYEQYF.

V and J are TRBV24-1 and TRBJ1-2, with TRBD1 identical over 11 bases. The CDR3 is 15 residues long. With V trimmed by 4 bases and J by 3 bases, 3 bases remained unmatched. The V gene's germline CDR1 is KGHDR and CDR2 SFDVKD. The CDR3 reads CATSDQGQGDYGYTF. The CDR3 DNA reads TGTGCCACCAGTGACCAGGGACAGGGGGACTATGGCTACACCTTC.

This clonotype was recorded many times. The CDR3 reads CASSRTSGAGDTQYF. Here the CDR3 DNA reads TGTGCCAGCAGTCGGACTAGCGGGGCTGGAGATACGCAGTATTTT. This chain connects TRBV12-3 or TRBV12-4 to TRBJ2-3, with TRBD2 matching 12 bases. This CDR3 has 15 residues. The V gene end was trimmed by 5 bases and the J gene end by 5 bases; junction bases not matched to a gene: 5.

The chain has TRBV20-1 and TRBJ1-1; 7 bases map to TRBD1. V trimming: 3 bases; J trimming: 4 bases; junction bases outside the gene matches: 14. The length of the CDR3 is 16 residues. CDR1 is DFQATT, CDR2 SNEGSKA, per germline (reference sequence). CDR3 in DNA: TGCAGTGCTAGTAACAGGGGAGGATCACGCGGCACTGAAGCTTTCTTT. Its protein product is CSASNRGGSRGTEAFF.

This CDR3 reads CASSSLDRGAREQYF. The CDR3 DNA reads as TGTGCCAGCAGTTCCCTGGACAGGGGAGCCCGCGAGCAGTACTTC. This chain uses TRBV6-5 with TRBJ2-7; TRBD1 aligns across 9 bases. CDR1 is MNHEY and CDR2 is SVGAGI in the germline V gene. This CDR3 comprises 15 residues. The J segment lost 6 bases and the V segment lost 4 bases, leaving 10 bases of the junction unmatched.

This chain links TRBV6-1 with TRBJ2-7; D is undetermined. The CDR3 has 11 residues. CDR1 and CDR2 (germline): MNHNS, SASEGT. The ends were cut back, 0 bases at V and 9 bases at J, with 6 bases in the middle. CDR3 coding DNA: TGTGCCAGCAGTGAAGCGGTTGGGCAGTACTTC. Residues: CASSEAVGQYF.

This clonotype was detected only a few times. The chain recombines TRBV6-2 or TRBV6-3 with TRBJ2-2, with 8 nucleotides matching TRBD1. With V trimmed by 3 bases and J by 6 bases, 12 bases remained unmatched. The CDR3 contains 17 residues. Per the germline V gene, CDR1 is MNHEY and CDR2 is SVGEGT. The CDR3 nucleotides are TGTGCCAGCAGTTATGGCAGGGGGCCCGGTATGGCCGGGGAGCTGTTTTTT. It is translated as CASSYGRGPGMAGELFF.

This clonotype appeared a few times. This chain connects TRBV3-1 to TRBJ2-7; D possibly corresponds to TRBD2 (5 bases). Germline assignment: CDR1 LGHDT and CDR2 YNNKEL (reference sequence). The CDR3 consists of 15 residues. With 4 bases removed from V and 6 bases from J, the gap between germline ends came to 19 bases. The CDR3 spells CASSRDLSGNREQYF. CDR3 nucleotides: TGTGCCAGCAGCCGAGATCTGTCGGGGAACCGCGAGCAGTACTTC.

The chain employs TRBV29-1 and TRBJ2-1; D is possibly TRBD1 (6 bases). V lost 5 bases to trimming and J lost 7 bases, with 18 bases between them. Germline V gene sequence: CDR1 SQVTM, CDR2 ANQGSEA. The CDR3 loop spans 14 amino acids. In DNA form, the CDR3 reads TGCAGCGTTTCGGTAGGGGGTGGCGGTAATGAGCAGTTCTTC. It encodes CSVSVGGGGNEQFF.

The rearrangement links TRBV20-1 to TRBJ2-3; TRBD1 might be the D (7 bases). V lost 6 bases, J lost 0 bases, and 13 bases lay in between. Germline loops: CDR1 DFQATT, CDR2 SNEGSKA (reference sequence). The CDR3 totals 14 residues. The CDR3 nucleotides are TGCAGTGCCTTACCAGGGGGGAGCACAGATACGCAGTATTTT. Its protein is CSALPGGSTDTQYF.

This clonotype was seen only a few times. This rearrangement joins TRBV5-1 to TRBJ1-2; TRBD1 matches 8 bases. V lost 4 bases, J lost 4 bases, and 6 bases stayed unmatched. This CDR3 region has 14 residues. Germline CDR1 reads SGHRS; CDR2 reads YFSETQ. The CDR3 region is CASSPTGEGYGYTF. Written as DNA, the CDR3 is TGCGCCAGCAGCCCGACAGGGGAGGGCTATGGCTACACCTTC.

The rearrangement uses TRBV12-3 or TRBV12-4 and TRBJ1-2, with 8 bases identical to TRBD1. V shed 0 bases, J shed 6 bases, and the junction held 9 bases outside the gene matches. The CDR3 consists of 16 residues. The DNA for the CDR3 is TGTGCCAGCAGTTTAGCGCGGCAGGGGGCAACTCATGGCTACACCTTC. Protein sequence: CASSLARQGATHGYTF.

This clonotype was counted a few times. V is TRBV4-3 and J is TRBJ2-1; D gene uncertain. Germline V lookup: CDR1 LGHNA, CDR2 YSLEER. The CDR3 loop spans 16 amino acids. Trimming removed 2 bases from V and 3 bases from J, with 14 bases in between. The CDR3 region has the DNA TGCGCCAGCAGCCAAATTGACCTGCGAGGCTACAATGAGCAGTTCTTC. Translation: CASSQIDLRGYNEQFF.

At least ten counts were recorded for this clonotype. This chain links TRBV19 with TRBJ2-2; 8 nucleotides line up with TRBD2. Trimming removed 6 bases from V and 6 bases from J; junction bases left unmatched: 9. CDR1 is LNHDA and CDR2 is SQIVND in the germline V gene (reference sequence). This CDR3 has 15 amino acids. CDR3 loop: CASRASGSGSGELFF. DNA of the CDR3: TGTGCCAGTAGGGCGAGCGGGAGCGGTTCCGGGGAGCTGTTTTTT.

In this sample, this clonotype turned up many times. The chain carries TRBV20-1 and TRBJ2-3; D ambiguous. Per the germline V gene, CDR1 is DFQATT and CDR2 is SNEGSKA (reference sequence). V gave up 6 bases and J gave up 7 bases, with 20 bases separating them. CDR3 length equals 14 residues. The CDR3 sequence: CSALGSARVNTQYF. In DNA, the CDR3 is TGCAGTGCCCTAGGGTCGGCTAGGGTGAATACGCAGTATTTT.

This clonotype was detected only a few times. The chain couples TRBV5-1 to TRBJ1-1; possibly TRBD1 for D (6 bases). This CDR3 comprises 13 residues. The germline gives CDR1 SGHRS, CDR2 YFSETQ. V lost 2 bases and J 7 bases, leaving 12 bases between the germline ends. The DNA for the CDR3 is TGCGCCAGCAGCTTCGGGGGGGCTGATGAAGCTTTCTTT. As protein: CASSFGGADEAFF.

There are a few counts of this clonotype. CDR3 DNA: TGTGCCAGCAGTTACGGCAGGGGCTACACTGAAGCTTTCTTT. It yields the protein CASSYGRGYTEAFF. The chain employs TRBV6-5 and TRBJ1-1, with a tentative D call TRBD1 (6 bases). CDR1 MNHEY and CDR2 SVGAGI come from the germline V gene. The ends were cut back, 2 bases at V and 3 bases at J, with 10 bases in the middle. The CDR3 totals 14 residues.

This clonotype showed up many times. This sequence joins TRBV29-1 and TRBJ2-1, with D unresolved. CDR1 is SQVTM, CDR2 ANQGSEA, per germline. The CDR3 has 11 residues. V was trimmed by 7 bases and J by 4 bases, leaving 8 bases between them. The CDR3 region has the DNA TGCAGCGGAGGCAGGTACAATGAGCAGTTCTTC. Translation: CSGGRYNEQFF.

This clonotype was observed a few times. The chain joins TRBV4-3 to TRBJ2-7; no reliable D call. The CDR3 length is 14 residues. Germline assignment: CDR1 LGHNA and CDR2 YSLEER. The ends were cut back, 1 base at V and 5 bases at J, with 12 bases in the middle. In nucleotides, the CDR3 is TGCGCCAGCAGCCAAGCCCCGGACGTGAACGAGCAGTACTTC. It is translated as CASSQAPDVNEQYF.

The chain employs TRBV20-1 and TRBJ2-5; 11 positions agree with TRBD1. The CDR3 covers 14 residues. Trimming removed 6 bases from V and 2 bases from J; junction bases left unmatched: 5. Germline-derived CDR1 and CDR2 are DFQATT and SNEGSKA (reference sequence). The CDR3 DNA reads as TGCAGTGCCCTGGACAGGGGGCGGCAAGAGACCCAGTACTTC. Its protein product is CSALDRGRQETQYF.

This chain links TRBV20-1 with TRBJ2-1; D is ambiguous. The length of the CDR3 is 15 residues. Trimming removed 8 bases from V and 2 bases from J, with 19 bases in between. Germline CDR1 is DFQATT and CDR2 is SNEGSKA (reference sequence). The CDR3 DNA reads as TGCAGTCTTAGACCGTCTAGTGGTCCCTACAATGAGCAGTTCTTC. It encodes CSLRPSSGPYNEQFF.

This rearrangement joins TRBV27 to TRBJ2-1, with D possibly matching TRBD2 (6 bases). This CDR3 is 11 amino acids long. Germline CDR1 is MNHEY and CDR2 is SMNVEV (reference sequence). Trimming removed 5 bases at V and 13 bases at J, with 12 bases between. The CDR3 nucleotides read TGTGCCAGCAGTAATAGCGGAACTCAGTTCTTC. Translation: CASSNSGTQFF.

The sample holds a few counts of this clonotype. V is TRBV4-2 and J is TRBJ2-2; TRBD1 might be the D (6 bases). CDR3 length: 12 residues. Trimming pared 9 bases from V and 6 bases from J, leaving 11 bases between. Germline values: CDR1 LGHNA, CDR2 YNFKEQ. In DNA, the CDR3 is TGTGCCAGTGGGACACGGGCCGGGGAGCTGTTTTTT. Translated: CASGTRAGELFF.

This rearrangement joins TRBV27 to TRBJ2-2, with a tentative D call TRBD2 (6 bases). The CDR3 has 16 amino acids. Germline CDR1 MNHEY, CDR2 SMNVEV (reference sequence). V was clipped by 5 bases and J by 5 bases, with 18 bases between them. In nucleotides, the CDR3 is TGTGCCAGCAGTCCTCGTGGAGGGCCTTTGACCGGGGAGCTGTTTTTT. This sequence encodes CASSPRGGPLTGELFF.

The chain employs TRBV7-8 and TRBJ2-1; TRBD1 matches 7 bases. V was clipped by 5 bases and J by 3 bases; unmatched bases: 7. This CDR3 region has 15 residues. Germline V gene lookup returns CDR1 SGHVS and CDR2 FQNEAQ. This chain's CDR3 is CASSEGQVLYNEQFF. The CDR3 DNA is TGTGCCAGCAGCGAAGGACAGGTCCTCTACAATGAGCAGTTCTTC.